Listed here are 5 T cell receptor beta chains from one sample, sequenced in a study of CD8 T cells in Susac syndrome (dated by TCRdb to between 2017 and 2020). Libraries came from the immunoSEQ multiplex PCR assay. RNA was extracted using the RNeasy kit, and roughly 0.5 to 1 ug of the RNA was reverse transcribed with random hexamers. TCRdb passed the public sequencing reads through fastp at Q25 and MiXCR, retaining productive beta sequences. CDR3 protein duplicates are merged, each entry listing the most common genes and DNA. The sample table holds 51,000 or so distinct CDR3 sequences, of which approximately 93% were seen once. The top ten constitute about 0.55% of the sample. The source material was CD8+ T cells from PBMCs. All receptors derive from a human donor in good health.

This clonotype was seen once. This chain uses TRBV7-9 with TRBJ2-7; D ambiguous. The CDR3 totals 13 residues. Trimming pared 4 bases from V and 3 bases from J, leaving 10 bases between. Germline assignment: CDR1 SEHNR and CDR2 FQNEAQ (reference sequence). DNA for the CDR3: TGTGCCAGCAGCTGGAACCAAGACTACGAGCAGTACTTC. Its translation: CASSWNQDYEQYF. Drawing the rest from reference TRBV7-9 and TRBJ2-7, the complete variable domain is DTGVSQNPRHKITKRGQNVTFRCDPISEHNRLYWYRQTLGQGPEFLTYFQNEAQLEKSRLLSDRFSAERPKGSFSTLEIQRTEQGDSAMYLCASSWNQDYEQYFGPGTRLTVT.

This rearrangement joins TRBV28 to TRBJ1-5; weak D call: TRBD1 (5 bases). From germline, CDR1 is MDHEN and CDR2 SYDVKM. CDR3 length: 14 residues. V lost 7 bases, J lost 6 bases, and 16 bases lay in between. The CDR3 bases are TGTGCCAGCAAGGGCAGGGTAGGAGTTCAGCCCCAGCATTTT. As protein: CASKGRVGVQPQHF.

V usage is TRBV29-1 and J usage is TRBJ2-2; TRBD2 agrees at 13 bases. Losses at the gene ends were 2 bases for V and 0 bases for J; bases not matched to a gene: 0. Looked up from germline, CDR1 is SQVTM and CDR2 is ANQGSEA. The CDR3 extends over 16 amino acids. The CDR3 spells CSVETSGRANTGELFF. In DNA, the CDR3 is TGCAGCGTTGAAACTAGCGGGAGGGCGAACACCGGGGAGCTGTTTTTT.

V is TRBV24-1 and J is TRBJ2-1, with TRBD1 matching 7 bases. The CDR3 is made up of 13 amino acids. V dropped 7 bases and J dropped 5; count of bases not matched to a gene: 4. In germline, CDR1 is KGHDR, CDR2 SFDVKD. The CDR3: CATSGTDHNEQFF. CDR3 in DNA: TGTGCCACCAGCGGGACAGACCACAATGAGCAGTTCTTC.

The J gene is TRBJ2-1, the V gene TRBV11-2, with a tentative D call TRBD1 (6 bases). Trimming pared 8 bases from V and 3 bases from J, leaving 14 bases between. The germline gives CDR1 SGHAT, CDR2 FQNNGV. The CDR3 has 14 amino acids. CDR3 sequence: CASWGEGVYNEQFF. The CDR3 bases are TGTGCCAGCTGGGGAGAGGGGGTCTACAATGAGCAGTTCTTC.